Listed here is a single TCR beta chain. This entry comes from a study of blood T cell repertoires in COVID-19. Whole-study context: Both acute and convalescent COVID-19 samples were obtained from the United States, Italy and Spain. Sample material is recorded as cDNA or gDNA derived from T cells, B-cell-depleted T cells, or PBMCs.

Original processing notes: Reference gene primer amplification in the assay estimated nucleated cell counts. Measured with immunoSEQ multiplex PCR; TCRdb has only the in-frame clones, and not every one. The V and J calls and clone size are taken from that table; D and trimming were inferred from the DNA. The data show around 42,000 clones, with 85% seen just once and approximately 13% held by the top ten. The CDR3 has 15 residues. Germline V gene sequence: CDR1 ENHRY, CDR2 SYGVKD. V was pared by 4 bases and J by 5 bases, with 8 bases of the junction left unmatched. This chain uses TRBV10-3 with TRBJ2-1, with TRBD1 identical over 7 bases. The origin of this receptor is a woman in her seventies in a cohort sampled during active COVID-19. Sequencing was done on a sample of peripheral blood. CDR3 in DNA: TGTGCCATCAGTGGGGGGCGGCAGGGGGACAATGAGCAGTTCTTC. Translation: CAISGGRQGDNEQFF.